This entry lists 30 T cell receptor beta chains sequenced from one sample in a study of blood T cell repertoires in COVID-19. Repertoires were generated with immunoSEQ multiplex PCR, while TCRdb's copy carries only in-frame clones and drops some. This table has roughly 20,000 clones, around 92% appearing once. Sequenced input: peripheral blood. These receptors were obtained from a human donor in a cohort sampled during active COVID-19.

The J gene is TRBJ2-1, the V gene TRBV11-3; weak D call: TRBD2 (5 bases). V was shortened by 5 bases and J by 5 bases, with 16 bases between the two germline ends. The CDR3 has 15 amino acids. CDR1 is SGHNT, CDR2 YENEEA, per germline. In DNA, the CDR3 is TGTGCCAGCAGCATCCAGATTACTAGGGACAATGAGCAGTTCTTC. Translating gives CASSIQITRDNEQFF.

The CDR3 sequence: CASSVGGENTEAFF. The CDR3 region has the DNA TGTGCCAGCAGTGTAGGGGGGGAAAACACTGAAGCTTTCTTT. The chain combines TRBV2 with TRBJ1-1; TRBD1 might be the D (6 bases). Germline V lookup: CDR1 SNHLY, CDR2 FYNNEI. This CDR3 region has 14 residues. V gave up 4 bases and J gave up 2 bases, with 11 bases separating them. Variable domain in full (rest from reference TRBV2 and TRBJ1-1): EPEVTQTPSHQVTQMGQEVILRCVPISNHLYFYWYRQILGQKVEFLVSFYNNEISEKSEIFDDQFSVERPDGSNFTLKIRSTKLEDSAMYFCASSVGGENTEAFFGQGTRLTVV.

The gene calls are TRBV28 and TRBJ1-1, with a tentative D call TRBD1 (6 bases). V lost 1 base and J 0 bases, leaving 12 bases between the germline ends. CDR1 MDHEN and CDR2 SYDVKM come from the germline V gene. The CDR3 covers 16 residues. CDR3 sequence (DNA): TGTGCCAGCAGTTTATTCCCAGGGGACATGAACACTGAAGCTTTCTTT. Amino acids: CASSLFPGDMNTEAFF.

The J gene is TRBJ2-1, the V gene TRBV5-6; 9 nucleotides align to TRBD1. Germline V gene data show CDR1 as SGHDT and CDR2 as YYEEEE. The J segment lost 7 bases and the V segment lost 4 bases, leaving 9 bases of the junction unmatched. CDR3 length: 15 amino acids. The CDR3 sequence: CASSLPGQGTNEQFF. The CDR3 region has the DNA TGTGCCAGCAGCCTACCGGGACAGGGTACGAATGAGCAGTTCTTC.

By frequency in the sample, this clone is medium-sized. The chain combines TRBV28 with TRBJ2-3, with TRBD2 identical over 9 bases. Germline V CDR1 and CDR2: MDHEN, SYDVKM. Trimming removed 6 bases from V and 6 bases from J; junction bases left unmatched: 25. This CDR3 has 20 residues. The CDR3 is CASRSLGIGAGGRAGDTQYF. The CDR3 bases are TGTGCCAGCAGAAGTTTGGGGATAGGGGCTGGCGGGAGGGCCGGGGATACGCAGTATTTT. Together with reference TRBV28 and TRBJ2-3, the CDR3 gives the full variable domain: DVKVTQSSRYLVKRTGEKVFLECVQDMDHENMFWYRQDPGLGLRLIYFSYDVKMKEKGDIPEGYSVSREKKERFSLILESASTNQTSMYLCASRSLGIGAGGRAGDTQYFGPGTRLTVL.

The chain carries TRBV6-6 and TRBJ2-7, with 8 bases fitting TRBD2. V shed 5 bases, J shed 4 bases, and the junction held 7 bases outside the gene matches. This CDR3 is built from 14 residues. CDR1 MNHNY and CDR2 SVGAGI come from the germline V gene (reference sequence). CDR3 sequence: CASSPRGGLYEQYF. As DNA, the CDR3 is TGTGCCAGCAGTCCTCGGGGGGGACTTTACGAGCAGTACTTC.

DNA of the CDR3: TGTGCCTCCCCCCTAGCCCTAAACACCGGGGAGCTGTTTTTT. The encoded protein is CASPLALNTGELFF. This rearrangement joins TRBV30 to TRBJ2-2, with D possibly being TRBD2 (5 bases). The CDR3 covers 14 residues. In germline, CDR1 is GTSNPN, CDR2 SVGIG (reference sequence). Trimming shortened V by 7 bases and J by 2 bases, and 14 bases separated the two germline ends.

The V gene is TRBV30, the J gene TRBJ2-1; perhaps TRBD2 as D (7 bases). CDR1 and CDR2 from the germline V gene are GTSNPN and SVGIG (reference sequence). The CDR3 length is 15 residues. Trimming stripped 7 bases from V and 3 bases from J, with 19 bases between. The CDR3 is CASVGQGTNYNEQFF. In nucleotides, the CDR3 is TGTGCCTCCGTTGGTCAGGGGACTAACTACAATGAGCAGTTCTTC.

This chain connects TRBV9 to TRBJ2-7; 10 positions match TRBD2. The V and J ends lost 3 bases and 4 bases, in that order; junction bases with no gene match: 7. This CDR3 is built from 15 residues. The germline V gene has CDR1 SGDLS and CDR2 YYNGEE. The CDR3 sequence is CASSAGAGGGYEQYF. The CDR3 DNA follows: TGTGCCAGCAGCGCGGGAGCGGGAGGGGGTTACGAGCAGTACTTC.

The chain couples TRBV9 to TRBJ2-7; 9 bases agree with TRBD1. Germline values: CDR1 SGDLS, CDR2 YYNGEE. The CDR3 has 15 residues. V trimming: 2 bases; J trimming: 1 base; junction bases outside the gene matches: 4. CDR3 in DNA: TGTGCCAGCAGCGTGGAGGACAGGGGATCCTACGAGCAGTACTTC. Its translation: CASSVEDRGSYEQYF.

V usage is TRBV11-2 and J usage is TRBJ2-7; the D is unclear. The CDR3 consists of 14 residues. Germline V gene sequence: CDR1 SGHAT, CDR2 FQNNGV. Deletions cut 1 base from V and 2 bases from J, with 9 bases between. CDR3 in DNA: TGTGCCAGCAGCTTAGCTACCGGTCCCTACGAGCAGTACTTC. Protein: CASSLATGPYEQYF. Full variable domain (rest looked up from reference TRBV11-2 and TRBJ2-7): EAGVAQSPRYKIIEKRQSVAFWCNPISGHATLYWYQQILGQGPKLLIQFQNNGVVDDSQLPKDRFSAERLKGVDSTLKIQPAKLEDSAVYLCASSLATGPYEQYFGPGTRLTVT.

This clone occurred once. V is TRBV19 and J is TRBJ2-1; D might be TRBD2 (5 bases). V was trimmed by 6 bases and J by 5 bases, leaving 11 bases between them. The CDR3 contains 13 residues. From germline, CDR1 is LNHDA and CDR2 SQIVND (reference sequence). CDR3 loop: CASSTGMNNEQFF. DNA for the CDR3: TGTGCCAGTAGCACCGGGATGAACAATGAGCAGTTCTTC.

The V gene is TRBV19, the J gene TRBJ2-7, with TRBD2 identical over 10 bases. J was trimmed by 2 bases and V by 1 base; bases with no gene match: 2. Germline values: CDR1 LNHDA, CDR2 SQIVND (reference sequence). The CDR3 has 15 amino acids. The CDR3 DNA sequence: TGTGCCAGTAGTATAGCTAGCGGGAGTACCTACGAGCAGTACTTC. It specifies CASSIASGSTYEQYF.

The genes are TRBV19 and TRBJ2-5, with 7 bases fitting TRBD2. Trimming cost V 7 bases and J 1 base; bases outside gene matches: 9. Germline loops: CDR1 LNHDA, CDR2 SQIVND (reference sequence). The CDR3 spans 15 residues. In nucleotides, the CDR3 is TGTGCCAGTACCTTAGGAGCGGGACTCCAAGAGACCCAGTACTTC. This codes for CASTLGAGLQETQYF.

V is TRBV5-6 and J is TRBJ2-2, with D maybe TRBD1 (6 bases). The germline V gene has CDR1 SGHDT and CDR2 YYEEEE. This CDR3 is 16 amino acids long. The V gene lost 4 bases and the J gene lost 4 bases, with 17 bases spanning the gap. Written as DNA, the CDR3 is TGTGCCAGCAGCCCCCCGTTCACAGGGTCCACCGGGGAGCTGTTTTTT. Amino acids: CASSPPFTGSTGELFF.

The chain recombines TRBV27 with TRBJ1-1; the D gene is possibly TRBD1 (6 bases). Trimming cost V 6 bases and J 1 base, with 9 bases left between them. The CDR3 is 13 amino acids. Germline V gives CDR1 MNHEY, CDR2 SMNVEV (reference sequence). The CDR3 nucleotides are TGTGCCAGCAGATGGACAGCGAACACTGAAGCTTTCTTT. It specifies CASRWTANTEAFF.

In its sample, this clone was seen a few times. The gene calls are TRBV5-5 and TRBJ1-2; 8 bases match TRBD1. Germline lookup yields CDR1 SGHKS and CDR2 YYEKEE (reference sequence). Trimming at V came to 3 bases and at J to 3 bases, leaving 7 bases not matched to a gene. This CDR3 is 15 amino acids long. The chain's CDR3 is CASSYYRGIDYGYTF. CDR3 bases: TGTGCCAGCAGCTACTACAGGGGGATAGACTATGGCTACACCTTC.

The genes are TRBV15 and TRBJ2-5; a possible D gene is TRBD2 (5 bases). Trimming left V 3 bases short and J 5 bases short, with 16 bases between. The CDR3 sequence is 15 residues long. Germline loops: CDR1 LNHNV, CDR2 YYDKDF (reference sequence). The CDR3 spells CATSSPIPGLETQYF. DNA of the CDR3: TGTGCCACCAGCAGTCCCATACCGGGGTTGGAGACCCAGTACTTC. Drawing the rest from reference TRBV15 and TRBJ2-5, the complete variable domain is DAMVIQNPRYQVTQFGKPVTLSCSQTLNHNVMYWYQQKSSQAPKLLFHYYDKDFNNEADTPDNFQSRRPNTSFCFLDIRSPGLGDTAMYLCATSSPIPGLETQYFGPGTRLLVL.

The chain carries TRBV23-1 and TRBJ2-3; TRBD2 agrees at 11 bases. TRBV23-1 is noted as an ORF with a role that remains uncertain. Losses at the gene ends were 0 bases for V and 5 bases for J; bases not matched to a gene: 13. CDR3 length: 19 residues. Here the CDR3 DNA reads TGCGCCAGCAGTCAATCCTGGGAGGTAGCGGGAGGGAAAGAAGATACGCAGTATTTT. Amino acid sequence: CASSQSWEVAGGKEDTQYF.

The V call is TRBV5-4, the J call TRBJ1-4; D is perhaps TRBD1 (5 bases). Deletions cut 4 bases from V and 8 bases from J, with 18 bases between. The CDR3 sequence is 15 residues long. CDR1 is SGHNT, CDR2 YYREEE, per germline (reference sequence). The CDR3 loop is CASSRRVGEGEKLFF. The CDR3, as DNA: TGTGCCAGCAGCCGCAGGGTAGGGGAGGGCGAAAAACTGTTTTTT.

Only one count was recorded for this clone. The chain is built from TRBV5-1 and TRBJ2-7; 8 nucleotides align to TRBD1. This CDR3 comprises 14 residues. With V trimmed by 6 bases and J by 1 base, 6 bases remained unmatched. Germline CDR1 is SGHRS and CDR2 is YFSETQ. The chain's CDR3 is CASKTGTGSYEQYF. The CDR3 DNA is TGCGCCAGCAAGACCGGGACAGGATCCTACGAGCAGTACTTC.

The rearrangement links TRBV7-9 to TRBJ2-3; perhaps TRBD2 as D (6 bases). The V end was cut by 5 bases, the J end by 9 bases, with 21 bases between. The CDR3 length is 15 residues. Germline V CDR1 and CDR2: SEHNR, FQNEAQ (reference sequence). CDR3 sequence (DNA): TGTGCCAGCAGCCTAAAGAGTGGCGGGATCGACACGCAGTATTTT. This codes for CASSLKSGGIDTQYF.

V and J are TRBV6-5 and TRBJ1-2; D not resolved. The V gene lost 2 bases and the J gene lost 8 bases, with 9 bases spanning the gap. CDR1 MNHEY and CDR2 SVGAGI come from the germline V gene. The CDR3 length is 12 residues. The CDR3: CASSYNREGYTF. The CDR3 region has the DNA TGTGCCAGCAGTTACAATCGTGAGGGCTACACCTTC.

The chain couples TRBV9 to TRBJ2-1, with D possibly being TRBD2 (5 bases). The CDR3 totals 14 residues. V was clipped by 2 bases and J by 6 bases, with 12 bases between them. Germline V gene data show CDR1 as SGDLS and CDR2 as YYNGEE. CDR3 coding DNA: TGTGCCAGCAGCGTTTCGGGATCCGGCAATGAGCAGTTCTTC. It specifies CASSVSGSGNEQFF.

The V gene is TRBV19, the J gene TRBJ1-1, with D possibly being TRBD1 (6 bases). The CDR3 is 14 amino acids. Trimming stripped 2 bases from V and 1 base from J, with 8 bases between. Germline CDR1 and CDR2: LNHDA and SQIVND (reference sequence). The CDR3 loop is CASSIRGTNTEAFF. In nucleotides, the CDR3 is TGTGCCAGTAGTATAAGGGGGACGAACACTGAAGCTTTCTTT. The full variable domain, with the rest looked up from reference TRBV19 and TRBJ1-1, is DGGITQSPKYLFRKEGQNVTLSCEQNLNHDAMYWYRQDPGQGLRLIYYSQIVNDFQKGDIAEGYSVSREKKESFPLTVTSAQKNPTAFYLCASSIRGTNTEAFFGQGTRLTVV.

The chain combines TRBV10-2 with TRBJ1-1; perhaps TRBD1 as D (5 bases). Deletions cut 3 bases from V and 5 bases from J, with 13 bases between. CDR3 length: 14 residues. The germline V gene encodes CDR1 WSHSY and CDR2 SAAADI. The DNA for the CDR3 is TGCGCCAGCAGTGAAACAGGTCGAGGTACTGAAGCTTTCTTT. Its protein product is CASSETGRGTEAFF.

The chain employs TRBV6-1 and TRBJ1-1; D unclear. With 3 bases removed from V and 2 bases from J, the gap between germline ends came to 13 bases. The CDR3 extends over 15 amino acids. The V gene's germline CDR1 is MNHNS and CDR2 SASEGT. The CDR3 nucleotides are TGTGCCAGCAGTGACCTACTTCGGGATAACACTGAAGCTTTCTTT. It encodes CASSDLLRDNTEAFF.

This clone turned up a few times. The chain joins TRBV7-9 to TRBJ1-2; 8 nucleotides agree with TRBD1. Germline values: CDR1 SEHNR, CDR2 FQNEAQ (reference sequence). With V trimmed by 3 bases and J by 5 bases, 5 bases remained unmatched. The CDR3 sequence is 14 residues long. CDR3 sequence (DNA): TGTGCCAGCAGCTTTACCGGACAGGGATATGGCTACACCTTC. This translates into CASSFTGQGYGYTF.

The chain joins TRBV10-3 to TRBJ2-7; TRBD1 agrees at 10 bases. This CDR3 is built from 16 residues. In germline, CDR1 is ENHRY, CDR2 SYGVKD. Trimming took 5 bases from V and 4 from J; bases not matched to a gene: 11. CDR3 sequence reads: CAISLQDRGDFYEQYF. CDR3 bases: TGTGCCATCAGTTTACAGGACAGGGGGGACTTTTACGAGCAGTACTTC.

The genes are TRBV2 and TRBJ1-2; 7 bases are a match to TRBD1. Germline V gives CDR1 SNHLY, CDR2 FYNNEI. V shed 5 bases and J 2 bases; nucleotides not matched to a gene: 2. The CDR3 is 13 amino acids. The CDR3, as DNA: TGTGCCAGCAGTTGGGACAGCAACTATGGCTACACCTTC. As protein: CASSWDSNYGYTF.